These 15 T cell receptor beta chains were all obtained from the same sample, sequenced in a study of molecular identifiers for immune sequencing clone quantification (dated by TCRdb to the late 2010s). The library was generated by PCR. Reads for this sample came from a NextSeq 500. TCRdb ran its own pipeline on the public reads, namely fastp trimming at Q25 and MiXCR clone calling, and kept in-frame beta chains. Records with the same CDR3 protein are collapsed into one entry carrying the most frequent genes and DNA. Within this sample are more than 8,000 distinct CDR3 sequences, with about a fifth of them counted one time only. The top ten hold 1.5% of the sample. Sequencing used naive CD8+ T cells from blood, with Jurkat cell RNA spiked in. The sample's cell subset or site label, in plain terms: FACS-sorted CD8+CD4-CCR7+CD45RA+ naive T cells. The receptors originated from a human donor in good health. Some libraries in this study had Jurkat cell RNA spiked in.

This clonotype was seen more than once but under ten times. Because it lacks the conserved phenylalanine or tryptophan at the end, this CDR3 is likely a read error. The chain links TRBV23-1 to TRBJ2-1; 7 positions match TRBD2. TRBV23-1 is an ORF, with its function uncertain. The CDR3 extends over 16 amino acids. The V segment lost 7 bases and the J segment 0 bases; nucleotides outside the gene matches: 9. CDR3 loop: CASKSSRESSYNEQFS. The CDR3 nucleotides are TGCGCCAGCAAGTCCTCGCGGGAGAGCTCCTACAATGAGCAGTTCTCC.

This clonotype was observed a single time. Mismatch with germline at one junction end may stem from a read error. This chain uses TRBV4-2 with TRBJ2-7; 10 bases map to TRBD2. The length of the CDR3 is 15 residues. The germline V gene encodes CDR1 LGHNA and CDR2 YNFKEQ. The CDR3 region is CASSQGTSGANAPSF. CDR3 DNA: TGTGCCAGCAGCCAAGGTACTAGCGGGGCCAACGCGCCGTCCTTC.

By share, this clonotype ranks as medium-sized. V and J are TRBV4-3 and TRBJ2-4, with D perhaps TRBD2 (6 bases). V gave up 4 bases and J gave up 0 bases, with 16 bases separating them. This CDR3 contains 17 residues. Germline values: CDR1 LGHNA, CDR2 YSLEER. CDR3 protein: CASSPKRATLAKNIQYF. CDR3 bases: TGCGCCAGCAGCCCCAAGCGGGCTACCCTAGCCAAAAACATTCAGTACTTC.

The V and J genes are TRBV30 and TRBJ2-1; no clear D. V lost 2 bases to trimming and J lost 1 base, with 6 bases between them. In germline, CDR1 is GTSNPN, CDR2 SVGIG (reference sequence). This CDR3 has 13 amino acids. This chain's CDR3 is CAWSYLSYNEQFF. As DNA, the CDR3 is TGTGCCTGGAGTTATCTATCCTACAATGAGCAGTTCTTC.

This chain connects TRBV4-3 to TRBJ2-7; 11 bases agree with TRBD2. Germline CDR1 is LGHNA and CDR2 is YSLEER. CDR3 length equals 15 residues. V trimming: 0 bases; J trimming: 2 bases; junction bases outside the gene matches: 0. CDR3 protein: CASSQELAGAYEQYF. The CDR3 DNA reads TGCGCCAGCAGCCAAGAACTAGCGGGAGCCTACGAGCAGTACTTC.

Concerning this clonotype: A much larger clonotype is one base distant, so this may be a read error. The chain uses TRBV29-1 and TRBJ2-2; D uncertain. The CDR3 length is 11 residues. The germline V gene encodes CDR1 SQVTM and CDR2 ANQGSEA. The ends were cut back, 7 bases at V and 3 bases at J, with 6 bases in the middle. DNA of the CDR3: TGCAGCGGAGTGGACACCGGGGAGCTGTTTTTT. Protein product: CSGVDTGELFF.

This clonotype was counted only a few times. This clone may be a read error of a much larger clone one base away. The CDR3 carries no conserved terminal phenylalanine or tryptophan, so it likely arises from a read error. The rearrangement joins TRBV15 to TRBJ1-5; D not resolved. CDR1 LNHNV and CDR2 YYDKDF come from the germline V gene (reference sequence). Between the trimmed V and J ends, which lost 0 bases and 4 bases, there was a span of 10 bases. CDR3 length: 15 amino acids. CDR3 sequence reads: CATSRDLGQNQPQHL. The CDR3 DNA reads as TGTGCCACCAGCAGAGATTTAGGGCAGAATCAGCCCCAGCATCTT.

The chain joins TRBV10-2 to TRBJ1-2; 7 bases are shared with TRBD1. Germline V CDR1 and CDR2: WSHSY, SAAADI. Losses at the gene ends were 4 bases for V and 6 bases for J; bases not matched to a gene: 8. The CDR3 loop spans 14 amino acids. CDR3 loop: CASSAPGQSDGYTF. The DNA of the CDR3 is TGCGCCAGCAGTGCTCCGGGACAGTCTGATGGCTACACCTTC.

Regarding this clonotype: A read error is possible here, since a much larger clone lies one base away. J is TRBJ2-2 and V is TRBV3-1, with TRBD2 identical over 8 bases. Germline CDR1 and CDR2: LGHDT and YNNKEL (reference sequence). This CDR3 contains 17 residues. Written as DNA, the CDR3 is TGTGCCGGCAGCCATCTTTACCAAGCGGGGGACACCGGGGAGCTGTTTTTT. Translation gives CAGSHLYQAGDTGELFF.

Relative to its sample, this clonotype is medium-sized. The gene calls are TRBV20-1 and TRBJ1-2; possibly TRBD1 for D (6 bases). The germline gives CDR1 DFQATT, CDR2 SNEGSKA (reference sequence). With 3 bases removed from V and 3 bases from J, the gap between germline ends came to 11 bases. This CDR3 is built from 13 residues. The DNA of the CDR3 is TGCAGTGCTAGCCGGACAGATTACTATGGCTACACCTTC. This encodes CSASRTDYYGYTF.

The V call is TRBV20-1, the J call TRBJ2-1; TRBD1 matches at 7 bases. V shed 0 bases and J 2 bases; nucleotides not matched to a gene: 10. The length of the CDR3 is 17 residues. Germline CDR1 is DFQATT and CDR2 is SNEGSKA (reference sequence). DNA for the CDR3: TGCAGTGCTAGAGACCCAAGACCGGGACAGCCCTACAATGAGCAGTTCTTC. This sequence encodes CSARDPRPGQPYNEQFF.

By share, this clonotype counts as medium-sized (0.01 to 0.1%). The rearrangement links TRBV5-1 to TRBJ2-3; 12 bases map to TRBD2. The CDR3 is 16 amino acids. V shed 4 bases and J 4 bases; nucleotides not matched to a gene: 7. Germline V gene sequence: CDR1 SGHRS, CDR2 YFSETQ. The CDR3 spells CASSPRASGGADTQYF. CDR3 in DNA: TGCGCCAGCAGCCCCCGGGCTAGCGGGGGGGCAGATACGCAGTATTTT.

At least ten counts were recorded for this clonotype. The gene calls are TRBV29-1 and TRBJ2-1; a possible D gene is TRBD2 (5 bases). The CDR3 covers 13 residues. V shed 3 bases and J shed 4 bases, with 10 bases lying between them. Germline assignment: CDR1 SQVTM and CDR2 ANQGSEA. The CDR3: CSVEEENYNEQFF. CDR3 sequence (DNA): TGCAGCGTTGAGGAGGAAAATTACAATGAGCAGTTCTTC.

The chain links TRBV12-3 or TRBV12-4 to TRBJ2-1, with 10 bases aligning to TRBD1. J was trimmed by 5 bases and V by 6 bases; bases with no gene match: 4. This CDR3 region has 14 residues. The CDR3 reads CASRTGQGNNEQFF. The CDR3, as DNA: TGTGCCAGCAGAACGGGACAGGGGAACAATGAGCAGTTCTTC.

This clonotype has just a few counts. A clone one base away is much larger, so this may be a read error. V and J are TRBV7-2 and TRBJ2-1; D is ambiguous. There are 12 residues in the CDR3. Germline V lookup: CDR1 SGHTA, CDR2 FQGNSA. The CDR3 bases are TGTGCCCGCAGCTACCGCCACAATGAGCAGTTCTTC. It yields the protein CARSYRHNEQFF. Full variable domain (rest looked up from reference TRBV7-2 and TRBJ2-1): GAGVSQSPSNKVTEKGKDVELRCDPISGHTALYWYRQSLGQGLEFLIYFQGNSAPDKSGLPSDRFSAERTGGSVSTLTIQRTQQEDSAVYLCARSYRHNEQFFGPGTRLTVL.